Shown below are 9 T cell receptor beta chains from a single sample sequenced in a study of T cell responses to AZD1222 COVID-19 vaccine. Assay used: immunoSEQ multiplex PCR; TCRdb lists only in-frame clones, some missing. The repertoire holds approximately 150,000 clones, with 88% as singletons. The specimen was peripheral blood, collected 28 days after the second dose of the MenACWY control vaccine. The receptors stem from an adult who received the MenACWY meningococcal vaccine as a control.

The table lists this clone with a count of one. The genes are TRBV19 and TRBJ1-4; 12 nucleotides line up with TRBD1. This CDR3 is 15 amino acids long. Trimming at V came to 4 bases and at J to 7 bases, leaving 4 bases not matched to a gene. Germline V lookup: CDR1 LNHDA, CDR2 SQIVND (reference sequence). As DNA, the CDR3 is TGTGCCAGTAGTACGGGGACAGGGGGCTCTGAAAAACTGTTTTTT. The encoded protein is CASSTGTGGSEKLFF.

The chain carries TRBV19 and TRBJ1-5; tentatively, D is TRBD1 (6 bases). The V and J ends lost 9 bases and 2 bases respectively, with 17 bases between them. Germline V CDR1 and CDR2: LNHDA, SQIVND (reference sequence). The CDR3 has 15 residues. Here the CDR3 reads CASKGGAVGNQPQHF. CDR3 bases: TGTGCCAGCAAAGGGGGGGCTGTCGGCAATCAGCCCCAGCATTTT.

This sequence joins TRBV2 and TRBJ2-6; D could derive from TRBD1 or TRBD2 (5 bases each). The V end lost 4 bases, the J end lost 0 bases, and 16 bases lay between the germline ends. In germline, CDR1 is SNHLY, CDR2 FYNNEI. The CDR3 is 18 amino acids. CDR3 nucleotide sequence: TGTGCCAGCAGTGGAGGGCTTTTAGGGGCCTCTGGGGCCAACGTCCTGACTTTC. Its translation is CASSGGLLGASGANVLTF.

V is TRBV18 and J is TRBJ1-2, with D uncertain. CDR3 length equals 13 residues. Germline-derived CDR1 and CDR2 are KGHSH and LQKENI. V was trimmed by 9 bases and J by 2 bases, leaving 13 bases between them. The CDR3 loop reads CASSELRNYGYTF. The CDR3 bases are TGTGCCAGTTCGGAACTTAGGAACTATGGCTACACCTTC.

The chain links TRBV24-1 to TRBJ1-1; 7 bases are shared with TRBD1. V lost 7 bases to trimming and J lost 6 bases; unmatched junction nucleotides: 13. CDR3 size: 15 residues. Germline V gene lookup returns CDR1 KGHDR and CDR2 SFDVKD. The CDR3 spells CATRDATGDSPEAFF. The CDR3 DNA sequence: TGTGCCACCAGGGACGCAACAGGGGATAGTCCTGAAGCTTTCTTT.

V and J are TRBV19 and TRBJ2-7; 9 nucleotides align to TRBD2. Germline CDR1 LNHDA, CDR2 SQIVND (reference sequence). The CDR3 is made up of 14 amino acids. The J segment lost 5 bases and the V segment lost 2 bases, leaving 4 bases of the junction unmatched. CDR3 sequence: CASSILAGNDEQYF. CDR3 nucleotide sequence: TGTGCCAGTAGTATACTAGCGGGAAATGACGAGCAGTACTTC.

The chain is built from TRBV18 and TRBJ2-7; D is unclear. CDR1 is KGHSH, CDR2 LQKENI, per germline. V lost 2 bases, J lost 0 bases, and 14 bases lay in between. The CDR3 totals 16 residues. The DNA for the CDR3 is TGTGCCAGCTCACCAGGGCGTCAGCCCCTCTCCTACGAGCAGTACTTC. It is translated as CASSPGRQPLSYEQYF.

CDR3 amino acids: CASRSSGQGARGYTF. The CDR3, as DNA: TGTGCCAGCAGGTCCTCAGGACAGGGGGCGCGAGGCTACACCTTC. The rearrangement links TRBV28 to TRBJ1-2; 11 nucleotides align to TRBD1. Germline V lookup: CDR1 MDHEN, CDR2 SYDVKM. Trimming removed 6 bases from V and 8 bases from J; junction bases left unmatched: 11. The CDR3 sequence is 15 residues long.

This rearrangement joins TRBV6-1 to TRBJ1-2; 9 bases fit TRBD1. Losses at the gene ends were 3 bases for V and 4 bases for J; bases not matched to a gene: 3. The CDR3 runs to 14 residues. Germline V gene lookup returns CDR1 MNHNS and CDR2 SASEGT. CDR3 in DNA: TGTGCCAGCAGTGAGGGGACAGGGATCTATGGCTACACCTTC. Protein sequence: CASSEGTGIYGYTF.